The 7 T cell receptor beta chains below come from one sample, sequenced in a study of shared clonotypes between healthy human individuals (dated by TCRdb to 2020 to 2021). The library was generated by the immunoSEQ multiplex PCR assay. The table comes from immuneACCESS by way of TCRdb, which keeps in-frame sequences with V and J called. Part of the clones is missing from these tables; in studies checked, under half for an unresolved V gene and the rest for unknown reasons. This sample comprises millions of clones, about 92% of them detected only once. The top ten clonotypes cover 0.14% of the sample. The sample consisted of naive CD4+ T cells sorted from blood. Sample cell subset or site, as interpreted from the label and publication: CD45RA+ positively selected. All receptors derive from a man younger than 30 in good health.

The chain has TRBV25-1 and TRBJ2-1; no clear D. Germline V CDR1 and CDR2: MGHDK, SYGVNS. This CDR3 contains 14 residues. The V end was cut by 4 bases, the J end by 2 bases, with 9 bases between. In DNA form, the CDR3 reads TGTGCCAGCAGTGCCAGAATCCCCTACAATGAGCAGTTCTTC. This translates into CASSARIPYNEQFF.

This sequence joins TRBV6-5 and TRBJ2-7, with 7 bases matching TRBD1. V shed 6 bases and J 1 base; nucleotides not matched to a gene: 9. The CDR3 contains 15 residues. Germline V gives CDR1 MNHEY, CDR2 SVGAGI. CDR3 DNA: TGTGCCAGCAGCCAAGACAGGGCCTGGTCCTACGAGCAGTACTTC. Translated, it gives CASSQDRAWSYEQYF.

The V gene is TRBV19, the J gene TRBJ2-7; 11 nucleotides align to TRBD1. Germline assignment: CDR1 LNHDA and CDR2 SQIVND (reference sequence). This CDR3 comprises 15 residues. With V trimmed by 3 bases and J by 2 bases, 3 bases remained unmatched. The chain's CDR3 is CASSMRGQGAYEQYF. The CDR3 DNA reads as TGTGCCAGTAGTATGCGGGGACAGGGGGCCTACGAGCAGTACTTC.

This clone has a single count. CDR3 bases: TGTGCCATCAGTGCTGGTTTGCGGCCCGACAATGAGCAGTTCTTC. Translation: CAISAGLRPDNEQFF. J is TRBJ2-1 and V is TRBV10-3, with D unclear. The germline gives CDR1 ENHRY, CDR2 SYGVKD. The CDR3 length is 15 residues. V lost 4 bases and J lost 5, with 15 bases in between.

The genes are TRBV18 and TRBJ1-2, with D maybe TRBD1 (6 bases). The germline V gene encodes CDR1 KGHSH and CDR2 LQKENI. Trimming removed 1 base from V and 6 bases from J, with 15 bases in between. CDR3 size: 15 residues. The CDR3 is CASSPLGSPGDGYTF. CDR3 coding DNA: TGTGCCAGCTCACCACTTGGGTCGCCAGGGGATGGCTACACCTTC.

About this clone itself: Germline is not matched at one junction end, which may reflect a read error. The chain has TRBV7-2 and TRBJ1-5; TRBD1 might be the D (6 bases). The germline gives CDR1 SGHTA, CDR2 FQGNSA. The CDR3 has 15 residues. The CDR3 DNA reads as TGTGCCAGCAGCTTGGGGGGGCGAAGCAGTCAGCCCCAGCATTTT. Translated: CASSLGGRSSQPQHF.

The CDR3 coding sequence is TGTGCCAGCAGCTTGTATCGGGGGGGCTCAGATACGCAGTATTTT. Translating it yields CASSLYRGGSDTQYF. The V and J genes are TRBV5-4 and TRBJ2-3; the match to TRBD2 covers 8 bases. Losses at the gene ends were 1 base for V and 4 bases for J; bases not matched to a gene: 5. Germline lookup yields CDR1 SGHNT and CDR2 YYREEE (reference sequence). The CDR3 contains 15 residues.